This T cell receptor beta chain was recorded in a study of T-cell reconstitution after alpha-beta-depleted transplantation in children (dated by TCRdb to the mid-2010s). General notes on the study: The study quantitatively tracked T-cell immune reconstitution after TCRalphabeta/CD19-depleted allogeneic hematopoietic cell transplantation in children using TCR repertoire profiling. What the study reported, not specific to this receptor: About two months after transplant, the apparently early recovery of alphabetaT-cell counts reportedly depended on just several hundred clones that had expanded rapidly and came from non-depleted graft cells. The high TCRbeta diversity at day 60 in some patients was ascribed to recipient T cells and intrathymic progenitors that had survived conditioning. Hyperexpanded clone frequencies declined over subsequent months; after one year, T-cell counts and TCRbeta diversity were mostly attributed to newly produced T cells.

The treatment or condition label, as the study defines it: allogeneic hematopoietic cell transplantation with graft depleted of TCRalphabeta T cells and CD19 B cells. The children who served as transplant recipients had been given grafts of TCRalphabeta/CD19-depleted allogeneic hematopoietic cells. The library came from PCR. For sequencing, an Illumina HiSeq 2500 was employed. Molecular barcoding was employed in the preparation of TCR libraries, with unique molecular identifiers being used to normalize TCRbeta repertoire quantification. Using fastp at Q25 and MiXCR, TCRdb reprocessed the public reads and kept productive beta chains. Every distinct CDR3 protein forms one entry, paired with its most common genes and DNA. The sample table lists about 420,000 distinct CDR3 sequences, about 16% of them with a count of one. Of the sample, approximately 28% falls within the top ten clones. As for this clonotype: Which antigen it targets is not known. The sample holds no much larger clone one base away, and base qualities are not on file.

Measured from the cysteine to the phenylalanine, the CDR3 is 15 residues long. The CDR3 DNA has 45 bases and is translated from base 1. Germline trimming: 6 bases from V, 7 bases from J; junction bases outside gene matches: 10. CDR1 and CDR2 were assigned from the germline V gene (reference sequence) as LNHDA and SQIVND. The sequencing used PBMCs, mostly from graft donor cells, collected 360 days after TCRalphabeta/CD19-depleted stem cell transplant. This chain joins TRBV19 to TRBJ2-1; TRBD2 fits 9 bases in the junction. This clonotype was obtained from a boy younger than two who had a stem cell transplant for Wiskott-Aldrich syndrome, so the T cells may come from the graft donor. The bases are TGTGCCAGTAGACCACAAGTCGCGGGGGGGAATGAGCAGTTCTTC. This codes for CASRPQVAGGNEQFF.